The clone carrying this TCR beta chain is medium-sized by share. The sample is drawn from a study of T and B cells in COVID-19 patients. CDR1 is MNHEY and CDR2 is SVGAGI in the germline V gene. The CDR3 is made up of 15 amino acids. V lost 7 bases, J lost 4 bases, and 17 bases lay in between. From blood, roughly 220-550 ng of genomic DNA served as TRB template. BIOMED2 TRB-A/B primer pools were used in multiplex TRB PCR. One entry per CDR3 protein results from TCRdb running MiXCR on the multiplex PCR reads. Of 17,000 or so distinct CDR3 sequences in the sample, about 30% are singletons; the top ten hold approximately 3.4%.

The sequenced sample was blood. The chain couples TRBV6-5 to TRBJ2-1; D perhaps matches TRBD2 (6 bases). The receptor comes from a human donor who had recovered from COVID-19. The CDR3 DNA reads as TGTGCCAGCACCCCGGGACTGGAGACTTACAATGAGCAGTTCTTC. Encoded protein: CASTPGLETYNEQFF.